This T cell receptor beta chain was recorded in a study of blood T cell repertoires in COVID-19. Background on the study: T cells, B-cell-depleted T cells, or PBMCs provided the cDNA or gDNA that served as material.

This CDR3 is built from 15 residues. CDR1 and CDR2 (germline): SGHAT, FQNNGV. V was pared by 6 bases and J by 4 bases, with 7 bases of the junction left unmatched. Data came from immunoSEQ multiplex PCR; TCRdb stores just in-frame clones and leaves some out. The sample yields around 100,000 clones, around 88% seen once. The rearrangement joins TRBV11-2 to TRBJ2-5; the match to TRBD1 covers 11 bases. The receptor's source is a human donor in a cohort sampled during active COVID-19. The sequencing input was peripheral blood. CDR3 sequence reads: CASSPDRGRLETQYF. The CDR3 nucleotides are TGTGCCAGCAGTCCGGACAGGGGGCGCTTAGAGACCCAGTACTTC.